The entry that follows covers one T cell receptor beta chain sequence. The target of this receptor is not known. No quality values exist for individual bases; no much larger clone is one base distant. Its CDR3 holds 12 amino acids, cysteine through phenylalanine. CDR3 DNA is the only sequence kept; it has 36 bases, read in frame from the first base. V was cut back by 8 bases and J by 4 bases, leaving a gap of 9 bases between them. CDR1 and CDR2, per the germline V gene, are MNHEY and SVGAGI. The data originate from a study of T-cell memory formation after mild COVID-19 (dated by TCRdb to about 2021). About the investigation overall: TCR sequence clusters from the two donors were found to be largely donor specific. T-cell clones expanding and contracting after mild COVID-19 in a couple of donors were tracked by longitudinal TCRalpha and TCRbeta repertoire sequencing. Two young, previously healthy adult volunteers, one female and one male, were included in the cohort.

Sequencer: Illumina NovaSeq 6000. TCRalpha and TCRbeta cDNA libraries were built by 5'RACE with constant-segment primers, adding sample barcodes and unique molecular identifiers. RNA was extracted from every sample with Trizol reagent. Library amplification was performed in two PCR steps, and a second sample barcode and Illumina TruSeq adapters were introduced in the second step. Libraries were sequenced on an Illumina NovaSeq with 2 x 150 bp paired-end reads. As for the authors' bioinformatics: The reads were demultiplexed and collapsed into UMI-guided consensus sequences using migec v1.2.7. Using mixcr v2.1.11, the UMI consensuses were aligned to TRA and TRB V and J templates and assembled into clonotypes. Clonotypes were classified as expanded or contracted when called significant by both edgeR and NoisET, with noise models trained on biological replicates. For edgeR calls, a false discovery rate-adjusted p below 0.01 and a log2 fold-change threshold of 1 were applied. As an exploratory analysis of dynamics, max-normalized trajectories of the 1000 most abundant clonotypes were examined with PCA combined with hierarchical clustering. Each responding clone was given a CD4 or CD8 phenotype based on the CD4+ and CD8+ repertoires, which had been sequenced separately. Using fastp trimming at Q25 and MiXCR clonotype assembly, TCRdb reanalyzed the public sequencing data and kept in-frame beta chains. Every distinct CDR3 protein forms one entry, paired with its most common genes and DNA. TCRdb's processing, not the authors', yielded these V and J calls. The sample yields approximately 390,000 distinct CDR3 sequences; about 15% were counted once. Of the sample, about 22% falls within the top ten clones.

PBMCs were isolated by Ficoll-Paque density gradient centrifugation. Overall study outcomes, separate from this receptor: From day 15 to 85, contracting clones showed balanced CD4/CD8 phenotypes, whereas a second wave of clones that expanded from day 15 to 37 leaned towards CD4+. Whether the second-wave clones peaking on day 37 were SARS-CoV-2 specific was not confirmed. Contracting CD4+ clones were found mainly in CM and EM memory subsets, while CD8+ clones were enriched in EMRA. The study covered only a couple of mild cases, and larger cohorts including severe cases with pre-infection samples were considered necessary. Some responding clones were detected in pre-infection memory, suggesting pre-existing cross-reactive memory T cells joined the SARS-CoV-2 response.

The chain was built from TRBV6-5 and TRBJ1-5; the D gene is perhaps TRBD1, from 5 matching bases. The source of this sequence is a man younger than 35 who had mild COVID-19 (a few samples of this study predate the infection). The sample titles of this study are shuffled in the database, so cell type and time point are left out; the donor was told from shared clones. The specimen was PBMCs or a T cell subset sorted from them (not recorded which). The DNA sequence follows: TGTGCCAGCCATTCAGGGAATCAGCCCCAGCATTTT. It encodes CASHSGNQPQHF.